What follows are 9 T cell receptor beta chains derived from one specimen sequenced in a study of T cell repertoires in cytomegalovirus infection. TCRdb analysed the reads with MiXCR anew, one entry per CDR3 protein. The data hold around 530,000 distinct CDR3 sequences, with 26% observed a single time. Material: PBMCs. The receptors come from a human donor in good health (CMV status not recorded). Some clones in this sample may be carry-over from other donors' samples.

The chain carries TRBV7-6 and TRBJ1-4; no clear D. Germline values: CDR1 SGHVS, CDR2 FNYEAQ. The V gene lost 4 bases and the J gene lost 5 bases, with 11 bases spanning the gap. The CDR3 loop spans 14 amino acids. The CDR3 sequence: CASSSEVLNEKLFF. In DNA form, the CDR3 reads TGTGCCAGCAGCTCTGAGGTGTTGAATGAAAAACTGTTTTTT.

The CDR3 coding sequence is TGTGCCAGCAGTCCGACTAGCGGGAGAAACAATGAGCAGTTCTTC. This translates into CASSPTSGRNNEQFF. V gene TRBV6-1 combines with J gene TRBJ2-1, with 12 nucleotides matching TRBD2. The CDR3 totals 15 residues. The germline V gene encodes CDR1 MNHNS and CDR2 SASEGT. V trimming: 5 bases; J trimming: 5 bases; junction bases outside the gene matches: 4.

V gene TRBV15 combines with J gene TRBJ2-7; D call uncertain. This CDR3 is 14 amino acids long. Germline-derived CDR1 and CDR2 are LNHNV and YYDKDF (reference sequence). Trimming removed 1 base at V and 0 bases at J, with 7 bases between. The CDR3 nucleotides read TGTGCCACCAGCAGAGCGACCACCTCCTACGAGCAGTACTTC. Residues: CATSRATTSYEQYF.

This clonotype was recorded a few times. The genes are TRBV28 and TRBJ1-4; D unclear. Germline-derived CDR1 and CDR2 are MDHEN and SYDVKM. The CDR3 runs 13 residues. Deletions cut 7 bases from V and 10 bases from J, with 16 bases between. This CDR3 is CASTSGPSGKLFF. Here the CDR3 DNA reads TGTGCCAGCACATCCGGTCCATCAGGAAAACTGTTTTTT. The variable domain in full, completed from reference TRBV28 and TRBJ1-4, reads DVKVTQSSRYLVKRTGEKVFLECVQDMDHENMFWYRQDPGLGLRLIYFSYDVKMKEKGDIPEGYSVSREKKERFSLILESASTNQTSMYLCASTSGPSGKLFFGSGTQLSVL.

The chain employs TRBV10-3 and TRBJ2-3; 11 bases fit TRBD2. The CDR3 contains 14 residues. The trim removed 3 bases at V and 6 bases at J, leaving 2 bases unmatched. The germline V gene has CDR1 ENHRY and CDR2 SYGVKD. The CDR3 DNA follows: TGTGCCATCAGTGACCCTAGCGGGAGGGATACGCAGTATTTT. It codes for CAISDPSGRDTQYF.

V and J are TRBV7-2 and TRBJ1-4; D is undetermined. Trimming removed 2 bases at V and 8 bases at J, with 15 bases between. CDR1 and CDR2 from the germline V gene are SGHTA and FQGNSA. The CDR3 runs to 15 residues. Written as DNA, the CDR3 is TGTGCCAGCAGCTTATCGGCCGGACTGTACGAAAAACTGTTTTTT. Residues: CASSLSAGLYEKLFF. Combining the CDR3 with reference TRBV7-2 and TRBJ1-4 gives the whole variable domain GAGVSQSPSNKVTEKGKDVELRCDPISGHTALYWYRQSLGQGLEFLIYFQGNSAPDKSGLPSDRFSAERTGGSVSTLTIQRTQQEDSAVYLCASSLSAGLYEKLFFGSGTQLSVL.

V and J are TRBV3-1 and TRBJ2-7, with D maybe TRBD2 (6 bases). This CDR3 region has 15 residues. Trimming left V 4 bases short and J 6 bases short, with 19 bases between. Germline assignment: CDR1 LGHDT and CDR2 YNNKEL (reference sequence). The CDR3: CASSRTEGGPSEQYF. The DNA for the CDR3 is TGTGCCAGCAGCCGTACCGAGGGAGGCCCTTCCGAGCAGTACTTC.

J is TRBJ2-7 and V is TRBV7-2, with TRBD2 matching over 9 bases. V was pared by 5 bases and J by 2 bases, with 10 bases of the junction left unmatched. Germline loops: CDR1 SGHTA, CDR2 FQGNSA. The CDR3 covers 16 residues. The CDR3 nucleotides read TGTGCCAGCAGCCCACCTCGGGTAGCGGGAGCCTACGAGCAGTACTTC. This codes for CASSPPRVAGAYEQYF. The full variable domain, with the rest looked up from reference TRBV7-2 and TRBJ2-7, is GAGVSQSPSNKVTEKGKDVELRCDPISGHTALYWYRQSLGQGLEFLIYFQGNSAPDKSGLPSDRFSAERTGGSVSTLTIQRTQQEDSAVYLCASSPPRVAGAYEQYFGPGTRLTVT.

This clonotype was detected many times. This chain uses TRBV7-2 with TRBJ2-1; 12 nucleotides line up with TRBD2. The germline V gene encodes CDR1 SGHTA and CDR2 FQGNSA. V was pared by 5 bases and J by 9 bases, with 8 bases of the junction left unmatched. This CDR3 contains 15 residues. Here the CDR3 reads CASSLLAGGPSEQFF. For the CDR3, the DNA is TGTGCCAGCAGCCTGCTAGCGGGAGGGCCTAGTGAGCAGTTCTTC. Variable domain in full (rest from reference TRBV7-2 and TRBJ2-1): GAGVSQSPSNKVTEKGKDVELRCDPISGHTALYWYRQSLGQGLEFLIYFQGNSAPDKSGLPSDRFSAERTGGSVSTLTIQRTQQEDSAVYLCASSLLAGGPSEQFFGPGTRLTVL.